The 8 T cell receptor beta chains presented below share a single source sample, sequenced in a study of blood T cell repertoires in COVID-19. The data were produced by immunoSEQ multiplex PCR, yet TCRdb's version contains in-frame clones alone and is incomplete. The sample lists fewer than 200,000 clones, about 85% occurring once. Sequenced input: peripheral blood. These receptors were obtained from a man in his sixties who had recovered from COVID-19.

The genes are TRBV2 and TRBJ2-7; 7 bases map to TRBD1. The CDR3 is 15 residues long. Trimming at V came to 2 bases and at J to 0 bases, leaving 4 bases not matched to a gene. CDR1 is SNHLY, CDR2 FYNNEI, per germline. CDR3 residues: CASSETGAFSYEQYF. CDR3 nucleotides: TGTGCCAGCAGTGAAACAGGGGCCTTCTCCTACGAGCAGTACTTC.

This chain links TRBV5-6 with TRBJ2-2; 7 nucleotides align to TRBD1. V lost 4 bases and J lost 2; bases outside the gene matches: 2. The CDR3 has 14 residues. Germline V CDR1 and CDR2: SGHDT, YYEEEE. The CDR3: CASSRDRNTGELFF. The CDR3 DNA reads TGTGCCAGCAGCAGGGACAGAAACACCGGGGAGCTGTTTTTT.

J is TRBJ2-7 and V is TRBV30, with D possibly TRBD2 on 7 matching bases. Trimming shortened V by 5 bases and J by 4 bases, and 9 bases separated the two germline ends. Germline CDR1 is GTSNPN and CDR2 is SVGIG (reference sequence). This CDR3 comprises 11 residues. For the CDR3, the DNA is TGTGCCTGGGGGGGGGCTTACGAGCAGTACTTC. It is translated as CAWGGAYEQYF.

In its sample, this clone was seen once. The identical CDR3 is also encoded by other nucleotide sequences in the sample. The V and J genes are TRBV7-3 and TRBJ2-3; maybe TRBD2 (6 bases). Per germline, CDR1 SGHTA and CDR2 FQGTGA. The CDR3 consists of 13 residues. V gave up 2 bases and J gave up 5 bases, with 8 bases separating them. The CDR3 DNA is TGTGCCAGCAGCTTAGCGGGGAGAGATACGCAGTATTTT. Its translation: CASSLAGRDTQYF.

The V call is TRBV7-8, the J call TRBJ1-1; possibly TRBD1 for D (5 bases). The CDR3 spans 15 residues. CDR1 is SGHVS, CDR2 FQNEAQ, per germline. Trimming removed 4 bases at V and 5 bases at J, with 17 bases between. The CDR3 is CASSSEGTRGTEAFF. CDR3 in DNA: TGTGCCAGCAGCTCCGAGGGGACTCGAGGGACTGAAGCTTTCTTT.

The chain uses TRBV10-3 and TRBJ2-7; D is possibly TRBD2 (6 bases). Germline V gene sequence: CDR1 ENHRY, CDR2 SYGVKD. V was clipped by 3 bases and J by 0 bases, with 15 bases between them. This CDR3 is 16 amino acids long. CDR3 nucleotide sequence: TGTGCCATCAGTGATCTAACCAACGGGGGCTCCTACGAGCAGTACTTC. Translating it yields CAISDLTNGGSYEQYF.

Regarding this clone: Within the sample, other DNA sequences also encode this same CDR3. This sequence joins TRBV5-4 and TRBJ1-3; perhaps TRBD1 as D (5 bases). The CDR3 extends over 14 amino acids. The V gene's germline CDR1 is SGHNT and CDR2 YYREEE (reference sequence). Trimming took 3 bases from V and 0 from J, leaving 7 bases between them. CDR3 in DNA: TGTGCCAGCAGCTCCCAGGGCTCTGGAAACACCATATATTTT. It encodes CASSSQGSGNTIYF.

The chain carries TRBV5-6 and TRBJ1-5; 7 nucleotides match TRBD1. This CDR3 is built from 14 residues. Germline CDR1 and CDR2: SGHDT and YYEEEE. Unmatched junction bases numbered 6, after V lost 4 bases and J lost 5 bases. This chain's CDR3 is CASSLQGYDQPQHF. The CDR3 nucleotides read TGTGCCAGCAGCCTACAGGGGTACGATCAGCCCCAGCATTTT.